The T cell receptor beta chain under discussion was sequenced for a study of a mutant IDH1 vaccine in newly diagnosed glioma. Turning to the study itself: Previous care, which was radiotherapy, temozolomide, or both, most often involved both.

Time point denoted: week 35, safety follow-up. Each dose delivered 300 ug of mutant IDH1 20-mer peptide subcutaneously with imiquimod. Across weeks 1, 3, 5, 7, 11, 15, 19 and 23, patients received a vaccination each time, eight in all. The CDR3 runs to 16 residues. V lost 4 bases to trimming and J lost 2 bases, with 15 bases between them. Germline loops: CDR1 MNHEY, CDR2 SMNVEV (reference sequence). The table lists this clone with many counts. Its antigen is as yet unknown. The table came from immunoSEQ multiplex PCR; TCRdb's copy has only in-frame clones and leaves some out. The sample lists about 64,000 clones; 74% were seen once.

The TCR originated in a man aged 50 or older with glioma. The material was PBMCs, obtained from a glioma patient whose treatment included an IDH1 peptide vaccine. This chain joins TRBV27 and TRBJ1-3, with D tentatively TRBD1 (6 bases). The chain's CDR3 is CASSSFRGATGNTIYF. The CDR3 coding sequence is TGTGCCAGCAGTTCCTTCAGGGGCGCGACTGGAAACACCATATATTTT.